Below, one T cell receptor (beta chain) is given with its context. Its target is unknown. Individual cDNA molecules carried attached unique molecular identifiers. MiXCR was run by TCRdb on the 5' RACE reads, yielding one entry per CDR3 protein. The data show tens of thousands of distinct CDR3 sequences, about 13% seen once. This specimen comes from a study of early T cells in non-severe SARS-CoV-2 infection. At the level of the study: Bulk RNA from unsorted whole blood was sequenced; chains were unpaired.

Points from the study as a whole: VDJdb matches were skewed toward anti-spike CD8 T cell responses.

The length of the CDR3 is 17 residues. Per the germline V gene, CDR1 is SGHTA and CDR2 is FQGNSA. Trimming pared 1 base from V and 5 bases from J, leaving 19 bases between. Sequenced material: whole blood. The receptor comes from an adult who was a healthcare worker with PCR-confirmed SARS-CoV-2 infection or an uninfected control (not recorded which). The rearrangement joins TRBV7-2 to TRBJ2-3, with D perhaps matching TRBD2 (7 bases). The CDR3 nucleotides read TGTGCCAGCAGCTTAGTCTCGACGCGGGGGCGGGGAGATACGCAGTATTTT. Translating gives CASSLVSTRGRGDTQYF.